Below, 3 T cell receptor beta chains from the same sample are listed, as sequenced in a study of memory CD4+ T cells and cytomegalovirus serostatus (dated by TCRdb to the late 2010s). Single viable CD3+CD4+CD8-CD45RO+ cells were sorted as memory CD4+ T cells on a FACSAria II. The library was obtained by the immunoSEQ multiplex PCR assay. The table comes from immuneACCESS by way of TCRdb, which keeps in-frame sequences with V and J called. Part of the clones is missing from these tables; in studies checked, under half for an unresolved V gene and the rest for unknown reasons. For this sample the table gives under 100,000 clones, of which roughly 80% were detected only once. Together, the top ten hold around 0.78% of the sample. Sequenced: memory CD4+ T cells from blood. These receptors all stem from an adult in good health and CMV-seronegative.

The rearrangement uses TRBV28 and TRBJ1-2; 7 bases line up with TRBD1. The germline V gene has CDR1 MDHEN and CDR2 SYDVKM. The CDR3 spans 14 residues. The trim removed 4 bases at V and 7 bases at J, leaving 9 bases unmatched. The CDR3 DNA sequence: TGTGCCAGCAGTTCCATACAGGGGTGCGGTGGCTACACCTTC. Its protein product is CASSSIQGCGGYTF.

The V call is TRBV19, the J call TRBJ2-3; 9 bases are a match to TRBD2. The germline CDR1 and CDR2 sequences are LNHDA and SQIVND (reference sequence). The CDR3 covers 14 residues. After removal of 3 bases from V and 5 bases from J, the junction contained 3 bases not matched to a gene. The CDR3 DNA reads TGTGCCAGTAGTATGATAGCGGGGGTAGATACGCAGTATTTT. Translation gives CASSMIAGVDTQYF. Looking up the rest from reference TRBV19 and TRBJ2-3 gives the full variable domain: DGGITQSPKYLFRKEGQNVTLSCEQNLNHDAMYWYRQDPGQGLRLIYYSQIVNDFQKGDIAEGYSVSREKKESFPLTVTSAQKNPTAFYLCASSMIAGVDTQYFGPGTRLTVL.

The rearrangement uses TRBV7-9 and TRBJ1-1, with D possibly matching TRBD1 (5 bases). V lost 4 bases to trimming and J lost 7 bases, with 13 bases between them. The CDR3 has 13 amino acids. CDR1 is SEHNR and CDR2 is FQNEAQ in the germline V gene (reference sequence). The CDR3 nucleotides read TGTGCCAGCAGCTCCACTGCGGGGCGTGAAGCTTTCTTT. Its protein is CASSSTAGREAFF.